One and the same sample provided the 19 T cell receptor beta chains below, sequenced in a study of T cell responses to AZD1222 COVID-19 vaccine. Sequenced by immunoSEQ multiplex PCR; TCRdb stores in-frame clones only, minus some. The table shows about 100,000 clones, with 75% to 90% occurring only once. The sample was peripheral blood, taken on day 0 of AZD1222 vaccination. The receptors here all came from an adult in good health.

The rearrangement joins TRBV4-1 to TRBJ1-4; 7 bases match TRBD1. J lost 5 bases, V lost 0 bases, and 3 bases had no gene match. The CDR3 is 15 amino acids. Per the germline V gene, CDR1 is MGHRA and CDR2 is YSYEKL. Here the CDR3 reads CASSQDGTENEKLFF. The DNA for the CDR3 is TGCGCCAGCAGCCAAGATGGGACAGAGAATGAAAAACTGTTTTTT.

The chain couples TRBV5-6 to TRBJ2-5; TRBD2 might be the D (6 bases). Trimming shortened V by 4 bases and J by 5 bases, and 30 bases separated the two germline ends. The germline V gene has CDR1 SGHDT and CDR2 YYEEEE. The CDR3 runs to 19 residues. Here the CDR3 reads CASSHLAWGGALSKETQYF. In DNA, the CDR3 is TGTGCCAGCAGCCACCTTGCGTGGGGAGGTGCCTTAAGTAAGGAGACCCAGTACTTC.

This clone came up once. This rearrangement joins TRBV13 to TRBJ2-3; D is perhaps TRBD1 (6 bases). There are 15 residues in the CDR3. V was trimmed by 2 bases and J by 5 bases, leaving 14 bases between them. Per germline, CDR1 PRHDT and CDR2 FYEKMQ (reference sequence). For the CDR3, the DNA is TGTGCCAGCAGCTTAAGGGCAGGGGTGGGAGATACGCAGTATTTT. It translates to CASSLRAGVGDTQYF.

The V and J genes are TRBV12-5 and TRBJ1-1; no reliable D call. The germline gives CDR1 LGHNT, CDR2 FRNRAP. CDR3 length: 11 amino acids. Trimming pared 5 bases from V and 2 bases from J, leaving 3 bases between. In nucleotides, the CDR3 is TGTGCTAGTGGTCATAACACTGAAGCTTTCTTT. Its translation: CASGHNTEAFF.

The V call is TRBV18, the J call TRBJ1-5; D is possibly TRBD1 (5 bases). CDR1 is KGHSH and CDR2 is LQKENI in the germline V gene. The CDR3 is 17 amino acids. With 4 bases removed from V and 5 bases from J, the gap between germline ends came to 21 bases. The CDR3 DNA reads TGTGCCAGCTCACACTCCGGGTCGTGGGGGGAGGATCAGCCCCAGCATTTT. Encoded protein: CASSHSGSWGEDQPQHF.

The chain combines TRBV10-3 with TRBJ1-3, with D uncertain. CDR3 length: 15 residues. The germline gives CDR1 ENHRY, CDR2 SYGVKD. The V and J ends lost 2 bases and 0 bases respectively, with 8 bases between them. This chain's CDR3 is CAISERELSGNTIYF. The DNA of the CDR3 is TGTGCCATCAGTGAGCGGGAACTCTCTGGAAACACCATATATTTT.

V gene TRBV3-1 (or the pseudogene TRBV3-2) combines with J gene TRBJ1-2, with TRBD1 as a possible D gene (5 bases). This CDR3 contains 15 residues. With 0 bases removed from V and 8 bases from J, the gap between germline ends came to 16 bases. Germline V CDR1 and CDR2: LGHDT, YNNKEL (reference sequence). The CDR3 DNA reads TGTGCCAGCAGCCAAGATCGGATAAGGGAGGGGGGCTACACCTTC. This translates into CASSQDRIREGGYTF.

This clone was seen a single time. The genes are TRBV2 and TRBJ1-2; 9 nucleotides line up with TRBD1. The germline gives CDR1 SNHLY, CDR2 FYNNEI. The V and J ends lost 6 bases and 5 bases, in that order; junction bases with no gene match: 7. CDR3 length: 14 amino acids. The CDR3 DNA reads TGTGCCAGCAGGTTCCCGGGACAGGGTTATGGCTACACCTTC. Residues: CASRFPGQGYGYTF.

The chain carries TRBV19 and TRBJ1-5, with D tentatively TRBD1 (6 bases). The CDR3 has 13 residues. Trimming pared 3 bases from V and 4 bases from J, leaving 7 bases between. In germline, CDR1 is LNHDA, CDR2 SQIVND (reference sequence). The CDR3 DNA reads as TGTGCCAGTAGTATGGACAGAAATCAGCCCCAGCATTTT. Its protein product is CASSMDRNQPQHF.

This clone was found once. The chain employs TRBV6-5 and TRBJ2-1; D call uncertain. Germline V gene sequence: CDR1 MNHEY, CDR2 SVGAGI. V lost 0 bases, J lost 6 bases, and 9 bases lay in between. The CDR3 length is 14 residues. The CDR3 coding sequence is TGTGCCAGCAGTTACTCGTATGGGTCCAATGAGCAGTTCTTC. Translation: CASSYSYGSNEQFF.

Only one count was recorded for this clone. This sequence joins TRBV30 and TRBJ2-7, with 9 bases matching TRBD1. CDR3 length: 13 amino acids. The V and J ends lost 5 bases and 7 bases, in that order; junction bases with no gene match: 9. The germline V gene encodes CDR1 GTSNPN and CDR2 SVGIG (reference sequence). CDR3 coding DNA: TGTGCCTGGCTATCCACAGGGGGCCAGGAGCAGTACTTC. This translates into CAWLSTGGQEQYF.

The V and J genes are TRBV7-8 and TRBJ1-1; D gene ambiguous. With 3 bases removed from V and 1 base from J, the gap between germline ends came to 6 bases. The CDR3 runs 13 residues. CDR1 SGHVS and CDR2 FQNEAQ come from the germline V gene. Here the CDR3 DNA reads TGTGCCAGCAGCTTGTCCAGGAACACTGAAGCTTTCTTT. It codes for CASSLSRNTEAFF.

The gene calls are TRBV19 and TRBJ1-1; TRBD1 matches at 9 bases. J was trimmed by 5 bases and V by 8 bases; bases with no gene match: 9. Per germline, CDR1 LNHDA and CDR2 SQIVND (reference sequence). The CDR3 is made up of 14 amino acids. DNA of the CDR3: TGTGCCAGTGGATACCGACAGGGGGGTACTGAAGCTTTCTTT. Its translation is CASGYRQGGTEAFF.

The gene calls are TRBV6-5 and TRBJ2-1, with D maybe TRBD2 (5 bases). The CDR3 has 15 amino acids. The V and J ends lost 6 bases and 8 bases respectively, with 20 bases between them. Germline V gene sequence: CDR1 MNHEY, CDR2 SVGAGI. The CDR3 nucleotides read TGTGCCAGCAGCGTCGCCCTAACTAGTCGGCATGAGCAGTTCTTC. Translating gives CASSVALTSRHEQFF.

This clone has just a few counts. This chain uses TRBV7-2 with TRBJ2-1, with D perhaps assigned TRBD1 or TRBD2 (5 bases each). V lost 5 bases and J lost 2, with 13 bases in between. Per the germline V gene, CDR1 is SGHTA and CDR2 is FQGNSA. The CDR3 sequence is 15 residues long. This CDR3 reads CASSLLVGAYNEQFF. The CDR3 nucleotides are TGTGCCAGCAGCCTACTAGTGGGGGCCTACAATGAGCAGTTCTTC.

The chain carries TRBV10-3 and TRBJ2-5; tentatively, D is TRBD2 (6 bases). This CDR3 contains 11 residues. The germline CDR1 and CDR2 sequences are ENHRY and SYGVKD. V lost 10 bases, J lost 4 bases, and 10 bases lay in between. In DNA form, the CDR3 reads TGTGCCACCCAGGGAGGAGAGACCCAGTACTTC. It yields the protein CATQGGETQYF.

The rearrangement links TRBV7-8 to TRBJ2-7; 7 bases match TRBD1. The germline gives CDR1 SGHVS, CDR2 FQNEAQ. The CDR3 extends over 15 amino acids. V lost 1 base to trimming and J lost 2 bases; unmatched junction nucleotides: 5. CDR3 amino acids: CASSLEGALAYEQYF. CDR3 coding DNA: TGTGCCAGCAGCTTAGAGGGGGCACTGGCCTACGAGCAGTACTTC.

The genes are TRBV10-2 and TRBJ1-5; a weak D match, TRBD1 (6 bases). The germline gives CDR1 WSHSY, CDR2 SAAADI. V lost 4 bases to trimming and J lost 5 bases, with 9 bases between them. CDR3 size: 13 residues. Written as DNA, the CDR3 is TGCGCCAGCAGTGGACAGGACGATCAGCCCCAGCATTTT. Translating it yields CASSGQDDQPQHF.

The chain carries TRBV7-3 and TRBJ2-1, with 10 nucleotides matching TRBD2. Germline CDR1 SGHTA, CDR2 FQGTGA. After removal of 2 bases from V and 2 bases from J, the junction contained 12 bases not matched to a gene. There are 19 residues in the CDR3. The CDR3 loop is CASSLEILPGLATYNEQFF. CDR3 DNA: TGTGCCAGCAGCTTAGAGATCCTACCGGGACTAGCGACCTACAATGAGCAGTTCTTC.